These T cell receptor beta chains were read from a single sample in a study of vaccination and CD4 T cells after COVID-19. Their antigens remain unidentified. TCRdb ran MiXCR on the PCR reads and lists one entry per CDR3 protein. The sample contains 3,000 to 4,000 distinct CDR3 sequences, 32% of which appear only once. The sequenced sample consisted of CD4+ T cells from blood, cultured in vitro. The receptors derive from a human donor who had recovered from COVID-19. Each CDR3 is given with its conserved first and last residue. A D gene is named only where the DNA matches it firmly. Some rows mark clone size as missing; the rest say once, few, many or name a class of expanded clone.

size: medium-sized; V: TRBV2; J: TRBJ1-6; D: NA; length: 13; DNA: TGTGCCAGCAAGCACAGGGAAAATTCACCCCTCCACTTT; CDR3: CASKHRENSPLHF
size: few; V: TRBV6-5; J: TRBJ2-5; D: NA; length: 16; DNA: TGTGCCAGCAGTTACTCGTGGGGTAACGGGGGAGAGACCCAGTACTTC; CDR3: CASSYSWGNGGETQYF
size: NA; V: TRBV12-3/TRBV12-4; J: TRBJ2-5; D: NA; length: 13; DNA: TGTGCCAGCTCAACAGGGTCCCAAGAGACCCAGTACTTC; CDR3: CASSTGSQETQYF
size: NA; V: TRBV12-3/TRBV12-4; J: TRBJ1-6; D: NA; length: 13; DNA: TGTGCCAGCAGCGGACTGATTAATTCACCCCTCCACTTT; CDR3: CASSGLINSPLHF
size: few; V: TRBV11-2; J: TRBJ1-1; D: NA; length: 17; DNA: TGTGCCAGCAGCCCGATCAACGGGGGTCAACGGGATGGTGAAGCTTTCTTT; CDR3: CASSPINGGQRDGEAFF
size: NA; V: TRBV20-1; J: TRBJ2-3; D: TRBD2; length: 15; DNA: TGCAGTGCTCAATACTGGCGGGGGGGCACAGATACGCAGTATTTT; CDR3: CSAQYWRGGTDTQYF
size: NA; V: TRBV6-2/TRBV6-3; J: TRBJ2-7; D: NA; length: 12; DNA: TGTGCCAGCAGCCCGAGCTCCTACGAGCAGTACTTC; CDR3: CASSPSSYEQYF
size: NA; V: TRBV6-1; J: TRBJ1-1; D: NA; length: 15; DNA: TGTGCCAGCGGAGGCGGGGCAGCGCCGGACACTGAAGCTTTCTTT; CDR3: CASGGGAAPDTEAFF
size: once; V: TRBV5-6; J: TRBJ2-7; D: NA; length: 16; DNA: TGTGCCAGCAGCCCCTCGCTCACAGGGACTTCCTACGAGCAGTACTTC; CDR3: CASSPSLTGTSYEQYF
size: few; V: TRBV7-2; J: TRBJ1-2; D: NA; length: 13; DNA: TGTGCCAGCAGCCCCTCGATTTGGCATGGCTACACCTTC; CDR3: CASSPSIWHGYTF
size: NA; V: TRBV7-8; J: TRBJ2-3; D: NA; length: 16; DNA: TGTGCCAGCAGCATACAAGCGGGCCTAAACACAGATACGCAGTATTTT; CDR3: CASSIQAGLNTDTQYF
size: NA; V: TRBV6-1; J: TRBJ1-1; D: NA; length: 13; DNA: TGTGCCAGCAGTGAAAAGGAGGGCACTGAAGCTTTCTTT; CDR3: CASSEKEGTEAFF
size: few; V: TRBV2; J: TRBJ2-1; D: NA; length: 13; DNA: TGTGCCAGCCGAAACAGGGTCTACAATGAGCAGTTCTTC; CDR3: CASRNRVYNEQFF
size: medium-sized; V: TRBV6-5; J: TRBJ1-5; D: NA; length: 13; DNA: TGTGCCAGCAGTTACCAACAGAATCAGCCCCAGCATTTT; CDR3: CASSYQQNQPQHF
size: NA; V: TRBV2; J: TRBJ1-5; D: NA; length: 14; DNA: TGTGCCAGCATCACCAGACCGGGGGGTCAGCCCCAGCATTTT; CDR3: CASITRPGGQPQHF
size: NA; V: TRBV7-2; J: TRBJ2-6; D: NA; length: 15; DNA: TGTGCCAGCAGCTTAGAGGTCTCTGGGGCCAACGTCCTGACTTTC; CDR3: CASSLEVSGANVLTF
size: medium-sized; V: TRBV6-1; J: TRBJ1-1; D: NA; length: 11; DNA: TGTGCCAGCACGAAAGGGGAAAAAGCTTTCTTT; CDR3: CASTKGEKAFF
size: NA; V: TRBV11-3; J: TRBJ1-6; D: NA; length: 13; DNA: TGTGCCAGCAGCGCGGAAGGGGATTCACCCCTCCACTTT; CDR3: CASSAEGDSPLHF
size: NA; V: TRBV25-1; J: TRBJ2-3; D: NA; length: 12; DNA: TGTGCCAGCAGGGCAGGCACAGATACGCAGTATTTT; CDR3: CASRAGTDTQYF
size: NA; V: TRBV5-4; J: TRBJ2-1; D: TRBD1; length: 16; DNA: TGTGCCAGCAGCCCCAGGGGGCGCGGGCCCTACAATGAGCAGTTCTTC; CDR3: CASSPRGRGPYNEQFF
size: NA; V: TRBV20-1; J: TRBJ2-7; D: NA; length: 12; DNA: TGCAGTGGAAAGGGTTCCGGAAACGAGCAGTACTTC; CDR3: CSGKGSGNEQYF
size: few; V: TRBV29-1; J: TRBJ1-2; D: NA; length: 13; DNA: TGCAGCGGGGGAGACACCTATAACTATGGCTACACCTTC; CDR3: CSGGDTYNYGYTF
size: few; V: TRBV12-3/TRBV12-4; J: TRBJ1-1; D: TRBD1; length: 15; DNA: TGTGCCAGCAGCCTTACACCGGGACAGGGGATCGGAGCTTTCTTT; CDR3: CASSLTPGQGIGAFF
size: NA; V: TRBV30; J: TRBJ2-2; D: NA; length: 14; DNA: TGTGCCTGGAGTGTAATGGCGGACACCGGGGAGCTGTTTTTT; CDR3: CAWSVMADTGELFF
size: few; V: TRBV20-1; J: TRBJ1-4; D: NA; length: 12; DNA: TGCAGTGCTTCGCCTGGGAATGAAAAACTGTTTTTT; CDR3: CSASPGNEKLFF
size: NA; V: TRBV27; J: TRBJ2-4; D: TRBD1; length: 15; DNA: TGTGCCAGCAGTGCGGACAGGGTAGCCAAAAACATTCAGTACTTC; CDR3: CASSADRVAKNIQYF
size: few; V: TRBV6-1; J: TRBJ1-5; D: NA; length: 18; DNA: TGTGCCAGCAGGTCGAGGGGGGCGCGGGAATACGGCAATCAGCCCCAGCATTTT; CDR3: CASRSRGAREYGNQPQHF
size: NA; V: TRBV9; J: TRBJ2-3; D: TRBD2; length: 16; DNA: TGTGCCAGCAGCGTAGAAGGCAGCGGGAGATTGGGTACGCAGTATTTT; CDR3: CASSVEGSGRLGTQYF
size: medium-sized; V: TRBV7-9; J: TRBJ2-5; D: TRBD2; length: 15; DNA: TGTGCCAGCAGCTTAGGCGGGGGACCCCAAGAGACCCAGTACTTC; CDR3: CASSLGGGPQETQYF
size: NA; V: TRBV20-1; J: TRBJ1-2; D: TRBD1; length: 14; DNA: TGCAGTGCTAGGCATAATCAGGGGGCTAGTGGCTACACCTTC; CDR3: CSARHNQGASGYTF